This T cell receptor (beta chain) appears in the sequencing data of a study of shared clonotypes between healthy human individuals. Study outcomes and limitations: Limited genetic and exposure-history diversity came from having few donors. Tissues were not sampled, only blood, and their repertoires likely differ.

Of note for this clone: No antigen is known for it. This sample also contains other DNA sequences that code for the same CDR3.

Researchers partitioned CD4+ cells into CD45RA+ naive and CD45RA-negative memory subsets. At deep level, the assay was performed. Repertoires were generated with immunoSEQ multiplex PCR, while TCRdb's copy carries only in-frame clones and drops some. The sample holds around 2.3 million clones, more than 90% seen once. This TCR was sampled from a man aged 18 to 30 in good health. Sequencing was done on a sample of naive CD4+ T cells sorted from blood. Subset here: CD45RA+ positively selected.

The CDR3 nucleotides are TGTGCCTGGAGCCGTAGCGGGGGCGCAGATACGCAGTATTTT. It translates to CAWSRSGGADTQYF. The genes are TRBV30 and TRBJ2-3, with 9 bases identical to TRBD2. CDR1 and CDR2 (germline): GTSNPN, SVGIG (reference sequence). The CDR3 is 14 residues long. J was trimmed by 4 bases and V by 3 bases; bases with no gene match: 5.